Following are 5 T cell receptor beta chains from one sample sequenced in a study of blood T cell repertoires in COVID-19. TCRdb's table, derived via immunoSEQ multiplex PCR, lists solely in-frame clones and lacks some. The profile shows some 20,000 clones, 85% to 95% of them singletons. Specimen: peripheral blood. The receptors come from a human donor in a cohort sampled during active COVID-19.

The CDR3 sequence is CATSRDLVLTDSGNTIYF. CDR3 in DNA: TGTGCCACCAGCAGAGATCTTGTGCTGACAGACTCTGGAAACACCATATATTTT. V and J are TRBV15 and TRBJ1-3, with D possibly being TRBD1 (5 bases). The CDR3 is 18 residues long. Between the trimmed V and J ends, which lost 0 bases and 0 bases, there was a span of 15 bases. Germline loops: CDR1 LNHNV, CDR2 YYDKDF (reference sequence).

The rearrangement links TRBV6-5 to TRBJ1-3; 7 nucleotides agree with TRBD1. Germline loops: CDR1 MNHEY, CDR2 SVGAGI. This CDR3 comprises 16 residues. J gave up 3 bases and V 2 bases, and 7 bases lay outside the gene matches. Here the CDR3 DNA reads TGTGCCAGCAGTTACACTAGACAGGGCGGTGGAAACACCATATATTTT. It is translated as CASSYTRQGGGNTIYF.

This clone showed up just once. This rearrangement joins TRBV7-9 to TRBJ2-1; 9 bases fit TRBD1. The length of the CDR3 is 16 residues. V trimming: 5 bases; J trimming: 0 bases; junction bases outside the gene matches: 5. Germline CDR1 and CDR2: SEHNR and FQNEAQ (reference sequence). The CDR3 sequence: CASSTGGLNSYNEQFF. The CDR3 nucleotides are TGTGCCAGCAGCACAGGGGGCCTAAACTCCTACAATGAGCAGTTCTTC.

The J gene is TRBJ1-5, the V gene TRBV27, with 9 bases that match TRBD1. V lost 5 bases to trimming and J lost 6 bases; unmatched junction nucleotides: 8. In germline, CDR1 is MNHEY, CDR2 SMNVEV (reference sequence). This CDR3 has 15 residues. The CDR3 DNA reads TGTGCCAGCAGTCCCCACAGGGGACAGGGTCAGCCCCAGCATTTT. Translated, it gives CASSPHRGQGQPQHF.

The rearrangement uses TRBV29-1 and TRBJ1-1; tentative D call: TRBD1 (5 bases). The length of the CDR3 is 13 residues. The germline gives CDR1 SQVTM, CDR2 ANQGSEA. V was clipped by 7 bases and J by 2 bases, with 14 bases between them. In DNA form, the CDR3 reads TGCAGCGGAACCTTTCAGGGAAACACTGAAGCTTTCTTT. It specifies CSGTFQGNTEAFF.